The entry below gives a single T cell receptor beta chain sequence along with its context. The antigen remains unidentified. The junction departs from germline at one end; a sequencing error may be responsible. Looked up from germline, CDR1 is MNHGY and CDR2 is SAAAGT. The CDR3 loop spans 14 amino acids. These data come from a study of circulating tumor DNA in untreated peripheral T-cell lymphoma. This tumor tissue came from a pretreatment baseline collection. Whole-study findings and limits: In approximately 78% of patients, tumor-specific clonotypes were identified.

Produced via immunoSEQ multiplex PCR; TCRdb's table is partial and in-frame only. The table shows 6,500 to 7,500 clones, with about 72% occurring only once. The receptor was derived from a human donor with peripheral T-cell lymphoma. Sequencing was done on a sample of tumor tissue. This chain links TRBV6-8 with TRBJ1-5; the D is unclear. CDR3 in amino acids: CAIKRGVGNQSQHF. For the CDR3, the DNA is TGTGCCATCAAAAGAGGAGTAGGCAATCAGTCCCAGCATTTT.